These 10 T cell receptor beta chains were all obtained from the same sample, sequenced in a study of blood T cell repertoires in COVID-19. Method: immunoSEQ multiplex PCR; TCRdb's copy keeps in-frame clones and lacks some. Among some 190,000 clones, about 77% were seen once, and the ten largest hold about 17%. Sequenced material: PBMCs or T cells enriched from blood (not recorded which). All receptors come from a woman aged 50 to 60 with acute COVID-19.

The chain links TRBV3-1 (or the pseudogene TRBV3-2) to TRBJ1-1; 8 nucleotides line up with TRBD1. The germline V gene has CDR1 LGHDT and CDR2 YNNKEL (reference sequence). The V gene end was trimmed by 4 bases and the J gene end by 3 bases; junction bases not matched to a gene: 4. The CDR3 sequence is 14 residues long. The CDR3 sequence is CASSRGQAYTEAFF. The CDR3 DNA follows: TGTGCCAGCAGCCGGGGACAGGCCTACACTGAAGCTTTCTTT.

This rearrangement joins TRBV5-1 to TRBJ2-3; D is undetermined. V lost 0 bases and J 6 bases, leaving 14 bases between the germline ends. This CDR3 region has 15 residues. Germline-derived CDR1 and CDR2 are SGHRS and YFSETQ. Written as DNA, the CDR3 is TGCGCCAGCAGCTTGGCCGTCCAGGCCCCGGATACGCAGTATTTT. Residues: CASSLAVQAPDTQYF.

The chain has TRBV28 and TRBJ1-6; D is unclear. Germline-derived CDR1 and CDR2 are MDHEN and SYDVKM. This CDR3 has 16 amino acids. Deletions cut 5 bases from V and 0 bases from J, with 11 bases between. The CDR3 DNA is TGTGCCAGCAGTCCCACCGGGAGCTCCTATAATTCACCCCTCCACTTT. This codes for CASSPTGSSYNSPLHF.

This chain joins TRBV6-5 and TRBJ2-3, with D perhaps matching TRBD2 (6 bases). Trimming took off 6 bases at V and 1 base at J, with 8 bases between the two ends. Germline V gene lookup returns CDR1 MNHEY and CDR2 SVGAGI. CDR3 size: 13 residues. The CDR3 loop reads CASRGGGTDTQYF. The DNA of the CDR3 is TGTGCCAGCAGAGGCGGGGGCACAGATACGCAGTATTTT.

The rearrangement links TRBV12-3 or TRBV12-4 to TRBJ2-2; the D gene is possibly TRBD1 (6 bases). The V and J ends lost 7 bases and 7 bases respectively, with 13 bases between them. The length of the CDR3 is 13 residues. The CDR3 sequence: CASKRDRHGELFF. In nucleotides, the CDR3 is TGTGCCAGCAAGCGTGACAGGCACGGGGAGCTGTTTTTT.

This clone came up once. The genes are TRBV6-5 and TRBJ2-7, with 9 bases identical to TRBD1. Germline trimming cut 8 bases from V and 6 bases from J; bases unmatched to any gene: 11. Germline V gene lookup returns CDR1 MNHEY and CDR2 SVGAGI. The CDR3 is 14 residues long. CDR3 loop: CASGTTGGEGEQYV. CDR3 DNA: TGTGCCAGCGGAACGACAGGGGGGGAGGGCGAGCAGTACGTC.

This sequence joins TRBV27 and TRBJ1-4; D is ambiguous. V lost 0 bases, J lost 5 bases, and 7 bases lay in between. The length of the CDR3 is 14 residues. Per the germline V gene, CDR1 is MNHEY and CDR2 is SMNVEV (reference sequence). CDR3 sequence (DNA): TGTGCCAGCAGTTTATCTGGGCCAAATGAAAAACTGTTTTTT. This sequence encodes CASSLSGPNEKLFF.

The genes are TRBV6-1 and TRBJ1-2; possibly TRBD1 for D (6 bases). From germline, CDR1 is MNHNS and CDR2 SASEGT. The CDR3 runs 17 residues. V shed 3 bases and J shed 3 bases, with 20 bases lying between them. The CDR3 DNA follows: TGTGCCAGCAGTGACCCTCCCGGGGGGGGGCCGGACTATGGCTACACCTTC. Its protein is CASSDPPGGGPDYGYTF.

The V call is TRBV7-6, the J call TRBJ1-5; D is perhaps TRBD1 (5 bases). The CDR3 spans 15 residues. In germline, CDR1 is SGHVS, CDR2 FNYEAQ. V was trimmed by 5 bases and J by 2 bases, leaving 13 bases between them. The CDR3 coding sequence is TGTGCCAGCAGCCGAAACACGGGGGGCAATCAGCCCCAGCATTTT. Translation gives CASSRNTGGNQPQHF.

The chain is built from TRBV28 and TRBJ1-3, with D possibly being TRBD1 (6 bases). Germline assignment: CDR1 MDHEN and CDR2 SYDVKM. The CDR3 runs 17 residues. Trimming left V 5 bases short and J 4 bases short, with 21 bases between. This chain's CDR3 is CASSPTGRGLAGNTIYF. CDR3 nucleotides: TGTGCCAGCAGTCCCACCGGGAGGGGGTTGGCAGGAAACACCATATATTTT.